Included here is one T cell receptor (beta chain) sequence, with context. Libraries were prepared by immunoSEQ multiplex PCR; TCRdb keeps only in-frame clonotypes and omits some of them. Among more than 100,000 clones listed, around 91% were seen once. V was pared by 5 bases and J by 6 bases, with 17 bases between. The V gene's germline CDR1 is MNHEY and CDR2 SMNVEV (reference sequence). The CDR3 covers 14 residues. The data derive from a study of blood T cell repertoires in COVID-19. Study background: The origin of the acute and convalescent COVID-19 samples was the United States, Italy and Spain. Sources were T cells, B-cell-depleted T cells, or PBMCs; the material itself was cDNA or gDNA.

The receptor's source is a woman aged 55-75 years with COVID-19, enrolled during active disease. Sequencing used peripheral blood. This chain connects TRBV27 to TRBJ2-7, with a weak D call TRBD1 (6 bases). The CDR3 DNA follows: TGTGCCAGCAGTCCTAACAGGGAAGTCGGCGAGCAGTACTTC. This translates into CASSPNREVGEQYF.